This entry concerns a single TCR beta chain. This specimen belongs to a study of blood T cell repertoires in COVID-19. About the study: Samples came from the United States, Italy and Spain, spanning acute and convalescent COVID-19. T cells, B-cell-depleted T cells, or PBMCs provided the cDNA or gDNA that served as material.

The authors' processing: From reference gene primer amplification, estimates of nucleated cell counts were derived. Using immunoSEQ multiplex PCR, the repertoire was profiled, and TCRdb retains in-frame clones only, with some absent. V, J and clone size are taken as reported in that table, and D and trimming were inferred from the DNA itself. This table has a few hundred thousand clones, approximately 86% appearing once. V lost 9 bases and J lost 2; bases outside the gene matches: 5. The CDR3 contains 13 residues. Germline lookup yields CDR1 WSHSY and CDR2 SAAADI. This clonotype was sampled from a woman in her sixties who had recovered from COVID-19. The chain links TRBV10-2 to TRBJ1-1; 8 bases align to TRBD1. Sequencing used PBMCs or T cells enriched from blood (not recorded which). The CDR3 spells CASSRGPNTEAFF. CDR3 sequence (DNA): TGCGCCAGTTCCAGGGGGCCAAACACTGAAGCTTTCTTT.